This section outlines one T cell receptor beta chain sequence together with its context. These data come from a study of T cell responses to AZD1222 COVID-19 vaccine. Sequencing used immunoSEQ multiplex PCR; TCRdb keeps in-frame clones, though not all of them. The table lists tens of thousands of clones, about nine tenths of them singletons, with around 3% in the top ten. The sequences come from peripheral blood, collected on day 0 of AZD1222 vaccination. The TCR originated in an adult in good health.

The chain's CDR3 is CASSFRSASNQPQHF. The DNA for the CDR3 is TGTGCCAGCAGCTTCCGCAGTGCGAGCAATCAGCCCCAGCATTTT. This rearrangement joins TRBV5-8 to TRBJ1-5, with D unclear. V was cut by 2 bases and J by 1 base, with 10 bases left in between. The CDR3 is made up of 15 amino acids. Germline-derived CDR1 and CDR2 are SGHTS and YDEGEE.